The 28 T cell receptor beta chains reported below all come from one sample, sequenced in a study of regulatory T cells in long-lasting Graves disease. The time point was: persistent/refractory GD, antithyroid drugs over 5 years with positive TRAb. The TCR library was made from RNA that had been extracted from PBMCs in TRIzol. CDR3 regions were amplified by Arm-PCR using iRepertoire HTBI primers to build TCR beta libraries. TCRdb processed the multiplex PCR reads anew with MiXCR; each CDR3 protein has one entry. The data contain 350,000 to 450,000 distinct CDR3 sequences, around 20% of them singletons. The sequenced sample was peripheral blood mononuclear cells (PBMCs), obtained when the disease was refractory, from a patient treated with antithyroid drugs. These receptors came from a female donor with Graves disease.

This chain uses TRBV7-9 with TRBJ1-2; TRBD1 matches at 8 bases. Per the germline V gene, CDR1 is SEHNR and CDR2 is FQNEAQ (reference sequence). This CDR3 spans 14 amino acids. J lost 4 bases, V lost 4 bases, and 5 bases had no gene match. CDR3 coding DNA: TGTGCCAGCAGCTCCCAGACAGGGGCCTATGGCTACACCTTC. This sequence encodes CASSSQTGAYGYTF.

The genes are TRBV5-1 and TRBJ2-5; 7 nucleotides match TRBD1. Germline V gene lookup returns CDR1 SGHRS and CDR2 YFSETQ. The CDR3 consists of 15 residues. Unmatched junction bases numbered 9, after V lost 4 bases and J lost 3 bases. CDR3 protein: CASSPSTGLEETQYF. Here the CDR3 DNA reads TGCGCCAGCAGCCCCTCGACAGGGTTGGAAGAGACCCAGTACTTC.

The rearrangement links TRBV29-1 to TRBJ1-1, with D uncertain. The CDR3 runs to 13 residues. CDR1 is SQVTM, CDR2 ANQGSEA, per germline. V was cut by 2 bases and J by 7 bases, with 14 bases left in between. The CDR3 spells CSVERPWVGEAFF. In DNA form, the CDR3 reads TGCAGCGTTGAAAGGCCCTGGGTCGGTGAAGCTTTCTTT.

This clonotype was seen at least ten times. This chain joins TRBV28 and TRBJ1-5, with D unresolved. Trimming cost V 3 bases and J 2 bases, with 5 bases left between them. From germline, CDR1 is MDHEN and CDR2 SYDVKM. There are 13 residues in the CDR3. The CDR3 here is CASSFNRNQPQHF. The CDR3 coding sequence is TGTGCCAGCAGTTTTAATCGCAATCAGCCCCAGCATTTT.

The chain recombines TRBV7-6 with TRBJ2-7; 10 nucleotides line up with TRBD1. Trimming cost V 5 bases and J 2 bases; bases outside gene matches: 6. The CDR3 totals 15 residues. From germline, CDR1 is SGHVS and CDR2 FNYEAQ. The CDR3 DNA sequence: TGTGCCAGCAGCGCAGATGGGACAGGGGCCTACGAGCAGTACTTC. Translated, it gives CASSADGTGAYEQYF.

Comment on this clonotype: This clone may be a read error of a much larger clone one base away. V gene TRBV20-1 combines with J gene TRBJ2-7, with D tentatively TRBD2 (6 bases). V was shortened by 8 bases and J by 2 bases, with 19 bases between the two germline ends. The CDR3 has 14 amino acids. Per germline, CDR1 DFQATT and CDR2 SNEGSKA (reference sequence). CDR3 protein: CSPEGRGSPYEQYF. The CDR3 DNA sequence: TGCAGTCCGGAGGGTCGAGGGAGCCCCTACGAGCAGTACTTC.

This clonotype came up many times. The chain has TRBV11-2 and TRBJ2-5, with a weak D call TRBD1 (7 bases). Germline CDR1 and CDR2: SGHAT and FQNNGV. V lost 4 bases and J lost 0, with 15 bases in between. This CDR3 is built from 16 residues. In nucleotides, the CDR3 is TGTGCCAGCAGCTCAGGCGGGACAGAAGACCAAGAGACCCAGTACTTC. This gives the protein CASSSGGTEDQETQYF.

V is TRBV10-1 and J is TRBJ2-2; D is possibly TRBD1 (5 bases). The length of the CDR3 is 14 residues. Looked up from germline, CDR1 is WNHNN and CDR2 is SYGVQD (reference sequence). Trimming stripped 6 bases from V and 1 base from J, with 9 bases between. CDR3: CASSNTGNTGELFF. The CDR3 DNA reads TGCGCCAGCAGCAACACAGGGAACACCGGGGAGCTGTTTTTT.

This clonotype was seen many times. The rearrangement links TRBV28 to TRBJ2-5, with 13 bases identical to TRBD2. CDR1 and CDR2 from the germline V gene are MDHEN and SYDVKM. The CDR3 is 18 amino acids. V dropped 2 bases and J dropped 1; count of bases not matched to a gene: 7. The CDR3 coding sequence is TGTGCCAGCAGTTTAAGAGTAGGACTAGCGGGAGCCCAAGAGACCCAGTACTTC. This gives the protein CASSLRVGLAGAQETQYF.

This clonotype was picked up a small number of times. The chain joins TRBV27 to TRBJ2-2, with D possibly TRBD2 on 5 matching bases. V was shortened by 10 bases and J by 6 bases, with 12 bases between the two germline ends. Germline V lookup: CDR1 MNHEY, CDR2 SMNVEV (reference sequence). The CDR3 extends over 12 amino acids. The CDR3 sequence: CAISSPSGELFF. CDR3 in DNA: TGTGCCATCTCTAGCCCCTCCGGGGAGCTGTTTTTT.

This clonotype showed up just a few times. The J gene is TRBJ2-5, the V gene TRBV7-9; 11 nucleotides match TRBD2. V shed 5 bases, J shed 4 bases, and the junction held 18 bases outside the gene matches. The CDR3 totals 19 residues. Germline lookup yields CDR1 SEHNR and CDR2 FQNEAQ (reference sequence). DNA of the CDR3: TGTGCCAGCAGCCCGGAGGGCGAAATAGCGGGAGGGTTTAGAGAGACCCAGTACTTC. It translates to CASSPEGEIAGGFRETQYF.

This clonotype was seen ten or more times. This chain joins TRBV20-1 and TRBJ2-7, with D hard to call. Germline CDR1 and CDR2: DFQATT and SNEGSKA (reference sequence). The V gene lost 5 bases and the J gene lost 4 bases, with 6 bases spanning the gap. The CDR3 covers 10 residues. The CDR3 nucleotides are TGCAGTGCTTTCCTTTACGAGCAGTACTTC. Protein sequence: CSAFLYEQYF.

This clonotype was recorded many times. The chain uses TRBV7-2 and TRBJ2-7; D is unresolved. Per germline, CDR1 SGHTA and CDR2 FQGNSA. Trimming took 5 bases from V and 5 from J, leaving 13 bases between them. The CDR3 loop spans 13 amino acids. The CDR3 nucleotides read TGTGCCAGCAGCCAAGAGGTGGCGGACGAGCAGTACTTC. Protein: CASSQEVADEQYF.

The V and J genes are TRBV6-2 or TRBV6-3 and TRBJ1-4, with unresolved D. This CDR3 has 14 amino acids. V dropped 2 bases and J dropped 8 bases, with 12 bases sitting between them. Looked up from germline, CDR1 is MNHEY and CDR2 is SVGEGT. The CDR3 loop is CASSYTRGREKLFF. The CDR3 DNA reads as TGTGCCAGCAGTTACACTCGGGGAAGGGAAAAACTGTTTTTT.

This chain's CDR3 is CASSSQGGGSYEQYF. The DNA for the CDR3 is TGTGCCAGCAGCTCCCAGGGGGGGGGCTCCTACGAGCAGTACTTC. The chain is built from TRBV13 and TRBJ2-7; D possibly matches TRBD1 or TRBD2 (7 bases each). V was cut by 4 bases and J by 0 bases, with 13 bases left in between. Germline CDR1 and CDR2: PRHDT and FYEKMQ (reference sequence). This CDR3 spans 15 amino acids. Full variable domain (missing parts from reference TRBV13 and TRBJ2-7): AAGVIQSPRHLIKEKRETATLKCYPIPRHDTVYWYQQGPGQDPQFLISFYEKMQSDKGSIPDRFSAQQFSDYHSELNMSSLELGDSALYFCASSSQGGGSYEQYFGPGTRLTVT.

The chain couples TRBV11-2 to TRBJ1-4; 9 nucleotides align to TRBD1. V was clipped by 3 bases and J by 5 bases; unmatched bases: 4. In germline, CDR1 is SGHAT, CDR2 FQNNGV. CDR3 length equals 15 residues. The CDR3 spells CASSFRGQGNEKLFF. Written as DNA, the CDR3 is TGTGCCAGCAGCTTTAGGGGACAGGGCAATGAAAAACTGTTTTTT.

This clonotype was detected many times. CDR3 loop: CASSVNRAASYGYTF. The CDR3 bases are TGTGCCAGCAGTGTCAACAGGGCTGCTTCTTATGGCTACACCTTC. The genes are TRBV2 and TRBJ1-2; tentative D call: TRBD1 (6 bases). In germline, CDR1 is SNHLY, CDR2 FYNNEI. V lost 4 bases, J lost 5 bases, and 17 bases lay in between. The CDR3 extends over 15 amino acids.

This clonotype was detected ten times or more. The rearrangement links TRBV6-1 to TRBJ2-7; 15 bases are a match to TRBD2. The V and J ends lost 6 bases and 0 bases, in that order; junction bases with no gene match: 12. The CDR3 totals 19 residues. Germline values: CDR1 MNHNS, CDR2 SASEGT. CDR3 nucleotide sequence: TGTGCCAGCAGGAAACCGGGACTAGCGGGAGGAGGTCCCTCCTACGAGCAGTACTTC. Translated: CASRKPGLAGGGPSYEQYF.

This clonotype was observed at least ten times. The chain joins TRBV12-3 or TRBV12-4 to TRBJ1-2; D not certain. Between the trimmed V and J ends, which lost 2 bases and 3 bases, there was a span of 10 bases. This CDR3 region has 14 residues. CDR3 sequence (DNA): TGTGCCAGCAGTTTAAGAGGGCGGGACTATGGCTACACCTTC. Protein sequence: CASSLRGRDYGYTF.

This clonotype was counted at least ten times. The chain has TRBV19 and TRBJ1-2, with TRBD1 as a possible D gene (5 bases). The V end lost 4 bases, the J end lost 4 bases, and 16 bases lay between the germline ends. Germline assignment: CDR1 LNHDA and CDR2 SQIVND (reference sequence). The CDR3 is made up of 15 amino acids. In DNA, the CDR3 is TGTGCCAGTAGTAATGGCCCCGACAGAACCTATGGCTACACCTTC. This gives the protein CASSNGPDRTYGYTF.

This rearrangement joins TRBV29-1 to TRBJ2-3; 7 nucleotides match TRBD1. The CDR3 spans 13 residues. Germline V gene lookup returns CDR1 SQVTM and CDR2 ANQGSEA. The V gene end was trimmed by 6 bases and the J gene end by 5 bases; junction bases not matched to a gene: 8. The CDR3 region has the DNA TGCAGCGTCGTCCCGGGACAGCGAGATACGCAGTATTTT. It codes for CSVVPGQRDTQYF.

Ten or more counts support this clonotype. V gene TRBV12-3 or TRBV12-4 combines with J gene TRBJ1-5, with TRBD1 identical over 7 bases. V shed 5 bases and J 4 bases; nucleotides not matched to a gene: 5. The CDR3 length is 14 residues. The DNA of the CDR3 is TGTGCCAGCAGTCTTGGGACAGCGAATCAGCCCCAGCATTTT. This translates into CASSLGTANQPQHF.

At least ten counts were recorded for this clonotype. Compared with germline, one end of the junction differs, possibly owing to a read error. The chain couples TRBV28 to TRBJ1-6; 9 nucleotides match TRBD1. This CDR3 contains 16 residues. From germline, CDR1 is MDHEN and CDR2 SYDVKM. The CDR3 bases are TGTGCCAACAGTTCATTACAGGGGGCAAATAATTCACCCCTCCACTTT. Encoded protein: CANSSLQGANNSPLHF.

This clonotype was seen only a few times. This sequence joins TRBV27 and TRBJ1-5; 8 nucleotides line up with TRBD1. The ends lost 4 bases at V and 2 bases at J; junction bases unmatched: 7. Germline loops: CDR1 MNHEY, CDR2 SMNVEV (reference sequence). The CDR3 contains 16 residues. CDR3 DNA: TGTGCCAGCAGTTCCCTTGTGGGACAGGGCAATCAGCCCCAGCATTTT. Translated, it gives CASSSLVGQGNQPQHF.

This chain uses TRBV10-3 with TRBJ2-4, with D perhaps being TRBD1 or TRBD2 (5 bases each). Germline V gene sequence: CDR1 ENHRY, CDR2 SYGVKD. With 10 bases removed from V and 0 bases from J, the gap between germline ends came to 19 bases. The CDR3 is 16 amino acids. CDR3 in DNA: TGTGCCAGTAGCCGTGGGGGTGATCTAGCCAAAAACATTCAGTACTTC. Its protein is CASSRGGDLAKNIQYF.

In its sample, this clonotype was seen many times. The CDR3 loop is CASSRRDPYEQYF. CDR3 nucleotides: TGTGCCAGCAGCCGACGGGACCCCTACGAGCAGTACTTC. This chain links TRBV28 with TRBJ2-7; either TRBD1 or TRBD2 may fit D (5 bases each). The germline V gene encodes CDR1 MDHEN and CDR2 SYDVKM. Trimming stripped 6 bases from V and 2 bases from J, with 11 bases between. The CDR3 has 13 amino acids.

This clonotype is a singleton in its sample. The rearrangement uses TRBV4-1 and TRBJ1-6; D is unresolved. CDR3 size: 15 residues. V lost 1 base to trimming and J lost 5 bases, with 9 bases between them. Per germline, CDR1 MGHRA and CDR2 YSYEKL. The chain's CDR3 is CASSQGEENNSPLHF. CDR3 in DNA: TGCGCCAGCAGCCAAGGCGAGGAAAATAATTCACCCCTCCACTTT.

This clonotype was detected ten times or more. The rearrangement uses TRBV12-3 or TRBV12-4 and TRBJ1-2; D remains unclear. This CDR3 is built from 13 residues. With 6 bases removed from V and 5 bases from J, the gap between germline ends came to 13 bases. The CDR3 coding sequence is TGTGCCAGCAGCCTAACTACAAATTATGGCTACACCTTC. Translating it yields CASSLTTNYGYTF.